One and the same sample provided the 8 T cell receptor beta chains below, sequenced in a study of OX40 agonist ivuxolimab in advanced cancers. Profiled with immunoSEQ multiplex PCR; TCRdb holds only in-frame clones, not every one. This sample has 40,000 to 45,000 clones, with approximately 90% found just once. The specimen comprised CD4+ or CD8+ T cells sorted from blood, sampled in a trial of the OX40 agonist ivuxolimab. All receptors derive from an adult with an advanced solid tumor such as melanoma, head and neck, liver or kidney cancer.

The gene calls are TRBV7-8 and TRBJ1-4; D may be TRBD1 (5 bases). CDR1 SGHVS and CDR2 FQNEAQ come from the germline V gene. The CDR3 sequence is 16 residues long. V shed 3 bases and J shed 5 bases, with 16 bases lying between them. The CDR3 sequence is CASSLATGTSNEKLFF. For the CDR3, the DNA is TGTGCCAGCAGCTTGGCAACCGGGACCTCAAATGAAAAACTGTTTTTT.

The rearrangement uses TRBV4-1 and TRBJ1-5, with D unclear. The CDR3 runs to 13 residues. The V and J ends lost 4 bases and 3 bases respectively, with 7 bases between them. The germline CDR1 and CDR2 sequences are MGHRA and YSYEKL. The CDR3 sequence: CASSPGYNQPQHF. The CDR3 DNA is TGCGCCAGCAGCCCTGGGTACAATCAGCCCCAGCATTTT.

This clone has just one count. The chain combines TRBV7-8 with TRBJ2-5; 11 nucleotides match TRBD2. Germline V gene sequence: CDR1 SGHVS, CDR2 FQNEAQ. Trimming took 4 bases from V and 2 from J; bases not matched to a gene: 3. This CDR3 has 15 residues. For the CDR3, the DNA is TGTGCCAGCAGCTCCCGACTAGCGGGACAAGAGACCCAGTACTTC. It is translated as CASSSRLAGQETQYF.

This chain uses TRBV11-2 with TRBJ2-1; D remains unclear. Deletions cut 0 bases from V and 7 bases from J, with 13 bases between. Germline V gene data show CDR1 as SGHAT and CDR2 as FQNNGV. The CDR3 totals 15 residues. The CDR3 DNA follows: TGTGCCAGCAGCTTAGAGATAGGTATGGCGAATGAGCAGTTCTTC. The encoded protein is CASSLEIGMANEQFF. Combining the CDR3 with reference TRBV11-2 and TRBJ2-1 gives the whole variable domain EAGVAQSPRYKIIEKRQSVAFWCNPISGHATLYWYQQILGQGPKLLIQFQNNGVVDDSQLPKDRFSAERLKGVDSTLKIQPAKLEDSAVYLCASSLEIGMANEQFFGPGTRLTVL.

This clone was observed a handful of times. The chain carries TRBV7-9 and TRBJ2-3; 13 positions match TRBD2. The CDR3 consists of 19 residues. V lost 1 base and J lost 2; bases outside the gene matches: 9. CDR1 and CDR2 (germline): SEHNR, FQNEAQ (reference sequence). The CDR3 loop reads CASSLVSGLAGDPTDTQYF. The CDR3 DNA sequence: TGTGCCAGCAGCTTAGTTTCCGGACTAGCGGGGGACCCCACAGATACGCAGTATTTT. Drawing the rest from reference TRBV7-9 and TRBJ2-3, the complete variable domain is DTGVSQNPRHKITKRGQNVTFRCDPISEHNRLYWYRQTLGQGPEFLTYFQNEAQLEKSRLLSDRFSAERPKGSFSTLEIQRTEQGDSAMYLCASSLVSGLAGDPTDTQYFGPGTRLTVL.

The CDR3 is CASSISGRDYGYTF. DNA of the CDR3: TGTGCCAGCAGCATATCAGGCCGAGACTATGGCTACACCTTC. V is TRBV5-6 and J is TRBJ1-2, with D unresolved. Germline assignment: CDR1 SGHDT and CDR2 YYEEEE. CDR3 size: 14 residues. Deletions cut 4 bases from V and 3 bases from J, with 13 bases between.

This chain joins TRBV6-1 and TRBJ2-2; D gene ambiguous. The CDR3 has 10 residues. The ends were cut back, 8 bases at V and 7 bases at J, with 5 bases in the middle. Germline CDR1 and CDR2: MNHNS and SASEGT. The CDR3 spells CASLSGELFF. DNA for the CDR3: TGTGCCAGCCTAAGCGGGGAGCTGTTTTTT.

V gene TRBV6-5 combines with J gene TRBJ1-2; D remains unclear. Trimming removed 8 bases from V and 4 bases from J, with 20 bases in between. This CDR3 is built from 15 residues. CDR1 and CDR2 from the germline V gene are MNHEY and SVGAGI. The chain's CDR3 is CASGFGVLPSYGYTF. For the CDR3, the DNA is TGTGCCAGCGGATTCGGGGTTTTGCCTTCCTATGGCTACACCTTC.